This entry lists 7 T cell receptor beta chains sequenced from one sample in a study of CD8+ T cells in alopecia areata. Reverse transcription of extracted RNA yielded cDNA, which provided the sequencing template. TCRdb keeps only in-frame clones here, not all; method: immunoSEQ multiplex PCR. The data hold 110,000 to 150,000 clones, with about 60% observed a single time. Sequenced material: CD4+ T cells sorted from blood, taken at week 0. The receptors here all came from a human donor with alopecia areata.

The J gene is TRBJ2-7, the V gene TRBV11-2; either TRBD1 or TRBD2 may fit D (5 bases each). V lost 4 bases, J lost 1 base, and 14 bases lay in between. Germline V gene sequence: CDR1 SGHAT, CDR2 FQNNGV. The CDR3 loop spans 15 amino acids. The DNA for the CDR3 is TGTGCCAGCAGCTCACGCCGGGACGGATCCTACGAGCAGTACTTC. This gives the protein CASSSRRDGSYEQYF.

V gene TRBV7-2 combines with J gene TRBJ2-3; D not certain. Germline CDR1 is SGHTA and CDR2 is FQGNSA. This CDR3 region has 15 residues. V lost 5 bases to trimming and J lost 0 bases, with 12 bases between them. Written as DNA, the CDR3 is TGTGCCAGCAGCCAACAGACATATAGCACAGATACGCAGTATTTT. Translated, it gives CASSQQTYSTDTQYF.

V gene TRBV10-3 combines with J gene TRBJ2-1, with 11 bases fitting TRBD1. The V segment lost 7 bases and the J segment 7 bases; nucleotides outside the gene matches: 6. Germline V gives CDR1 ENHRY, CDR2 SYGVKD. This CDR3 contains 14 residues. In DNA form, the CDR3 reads TGTGCCATCAACGCGGGACAGGGGGGGAATGAGCAGTTCTTC. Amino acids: CAINAGQGGNEQFF.

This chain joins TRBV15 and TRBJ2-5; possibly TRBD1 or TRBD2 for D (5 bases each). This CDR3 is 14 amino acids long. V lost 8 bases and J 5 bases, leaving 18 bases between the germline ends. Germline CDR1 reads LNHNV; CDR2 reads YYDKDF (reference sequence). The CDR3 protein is CATGDRVGVETQYF. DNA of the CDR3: TGTGCCACCGGGGACCGAGTCGGGGTCGAGACCCAGTACTTC.

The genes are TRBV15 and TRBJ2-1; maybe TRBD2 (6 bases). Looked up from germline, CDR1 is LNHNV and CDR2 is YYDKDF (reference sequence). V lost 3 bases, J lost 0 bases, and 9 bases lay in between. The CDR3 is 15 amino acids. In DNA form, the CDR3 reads TGTGCCACCAGCAGGCTAGCGAACTCCTACAATGAGCAGTTCTTC. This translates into CATSRLANSYNEQFF.

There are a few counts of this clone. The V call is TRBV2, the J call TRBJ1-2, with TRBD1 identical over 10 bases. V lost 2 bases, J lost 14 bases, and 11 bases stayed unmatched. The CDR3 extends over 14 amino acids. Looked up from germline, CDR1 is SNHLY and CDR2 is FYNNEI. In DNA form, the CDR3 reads TGTGCCAGCAGTGAAAATCTAGGGACAGGGGTTCGTACCTTC. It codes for CASSENLGTGVRTF.

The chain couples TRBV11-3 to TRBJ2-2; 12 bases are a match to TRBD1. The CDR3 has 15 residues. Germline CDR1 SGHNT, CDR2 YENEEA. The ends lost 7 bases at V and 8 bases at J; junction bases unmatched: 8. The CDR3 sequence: CASTRDRGRAGELFF. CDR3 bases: TGTGCCAGCACCCGGGACAGGGGGCGAGCTGGGGAGCTGTTTTTT.